What follows are 25 T cell receptor beta chains derived from one specimen sequenced in a study of spatial heterogeneity in lung cancer. TCRdb analysed the 5' RACE reads with MiXCR anew, one entry per CDR3 protein. The top ten hold roughly 32% of the sample, which has about 15,000 distinct CDR3 sequences, about 7.9% seen once. Noted time point: sample taken at primary tumor resection. The sequenced material consisted of unsorted whole RNA from tumor, nontumor lung or frozen PBMC. The sequenced sample was PBMCs, obtained at surgery. All receptors derive from a female donor with early-stage non-small cell lung cancer.

This clonotype was observed many times. The chain is built from TRBV2 and TRBJ1-6; 8 bases align to TRBD1. Germline trimming cut 10 bases from V and 5 bases from J; bases unmatched to any gene: 10. The germline gives CDR1 SNHLY, CDR2 FYNNEI. The length of the CDR3 is 15 residues. CDR3 nucleotides: TGTGCCACTCAGGGGCTACAGGGGGATAATTCACCCCTCCACTTT. The encoded protein is CATQGLQGDNSPLHF. Full variable domain (remainder filled in from reference TRBV2 and TRBJ1-6): EPEVTQTPSHQVTQMGQEVILRCVPISNHLYFYWYRQILGQKVEFLVSFYNNEISEKSEIFDDQFSVERPDGSNFTLKIRSTKLEDSAMYFCATQGLQGDNSPLHFGNGTRLTVT.

This clonotype was found many times. The chain recombines TRBV7-9 with TRBJ1-6, with 7 bases lining up with TRBD1. Germline V gene sequence: CDR1 SEHNR, CDR2 FQNEAQ (reference sequence). The CDR3 has 14 residues. Trimming removed 5 bases from V and 7 bases from J; junction bases left unmatched: 5. CDR3 residues: CASSRQGDNSPLHF. DNA for the CDR3: TGTGCCAGCAGCCGACAGGGTGACAATTCACCCCTCCACTTT.

In its sample, this clonotype was seen many times. The rearrangement uses TRBV4-3 and TRBJ1-1; D possibly corresponds to TRBD1 (5 bases). The CDR3 runs 13 residues. Germline V gives CDR1 LGHNA, CDR2 YSLEER. The ends were cut back, 0 bases at V and 5 bases at J, with 7 bases in the middle. CDR3 bases: TGCGCCAGCAGCCAAGATGAGGGGACTGAAGCTTTCTTT. Encoded protein: CASSQDEGTEAFF.

This clonotype was counted ten times or more. The CDR3 sequence: CSAVAGGRRTGELFF. As DNA, the CDR3 is TGCAGTGCTGTAGCGGGGGGGCGGAGAACCGGGGAGCTGTTTTTT. This chain connects TRBV20-1 to TRBJ2-2; 11 bases line up with TRBD2. This CDR3 spans 15 amino acids. V lost 5 bases to trimming and J lost 5 bases; unmatched junction nucleotides: 7. Germline V CDR1 and CDR2: DFQATT, SNEGSKA (reference sequence).

This clonotype was found a few times. This sequence joins TRBV6-6 and TRBJ1-5; D is possibly TRBD1 (5 bases). Trimming removed 8 bases at V and 2 bases at J, with 10 bases between. Germline V gives CDR1 MNHNY, CDR2 SVGAGI (reference sequence). The CDR3 covers 13 residues. CDR3: CASGGEGNQPQHF. The CDR3 DNA reads TGTGCCAGCGGGGGTGAGGGCAATCAGCCCCAGCATTTT.

At least ten counts were recorded for this clonotype. The chain is built from TRBV20-1 and TRBJ2-3, with D unresolved. V was pared by 2 bases and J by 7 bases, with 16 bases between. The length of the CDR3 is 14 residues. CDR1 is DFQATT and CDR2 is SNEGSKA in the germline V gene (reference sequence). In nucleotides, the CDR3 is TGCAGTGCTAGACAGACCACTGAACTAAATACGCAGTATTTT. Its protein is CSARQTTELNTQYF.

This clonotype was found many times. The V gene is TRBV7-9, the J gene TRBJ1-3; D is perhaps TRBD1 (6 bases). The CDR3 loop spans 16 amino acids. Germline lookup yields CDR1 SEHNR and CDR2 FQNEAQ (reference sequence). V was shortened by 0 bases and J by 0 bases, with 9 bases between the two germline ends. This CDR3 is CASSLAQGNSGNTIYF. The DNA for the CDR3 is TGTGCCAGCAGCTTAGCTCAGGGGAACTCTGGAAACACCATATATTTT. The variable domain in full, completed from reference TRBV7-9 and TRBJ1-3, reads DTGVSQNPRHKITKRGQNVTFRCDPISEHNRLYWYRQTLGQGPEFLTYFQNEAQLEKSRLLSDRFSAERPKGSFSTLEIQRTEQGDSAMYLCASSLAQGNSGNTIYFGEGSWLTVV.

This clonotype was recorded at least ten times. The V call is TRBV7-9, the J call TRBJ1-2; D ambiguous. The germline gives CDR1 SEHNR, CDR2 FQNEAQ (reference sequence). The CDR3 is made up of 14 amino acids. Between the trimmed V and J ends, which lost 4 bases and 4 bases, there was a span of 13 bases. The CDR3 protein is CASSSAGLIYGYTF. The CDR3 DNA is TGTGCCAGCAGCTCAGCGGGCCTAATCTATGGCTACACCTTC.

This clonotype appeared many times. The chain joins TRBV14 to TRBJ1-2; D gene uncertain. V was shortened by 0 bases and J by 5 bases, with 7 bases between the two germline ends. Germline CDR1 reads SGHDN; CDR2 reads FVKESK. This CDR3 has 13 residues. The CDR3 loop is CASSQDPYYGYTF. CDR3 in DNA: TGTGCCAGCAGCCAAGACCCTTATTATGGCTACACCTTC.

This clonotype showed up just a few times. The chain links TRBV19 to TRBJ1-1; 7 nucleotides line up with TRBD1. The germline CDR1 and CDR2 sequences are LNHDA and SQIVND (reference sequence). CDR3 size: 14 residues. V lost 8 bases and J lost 0; bases outside the gene matches: 6. As DNA, the CDR3 is TGTGCCAGTCGCAGGGGGGTCATGAACACTGAAGCTTTCTTT. Protein product: CASRRGVMNTEAFF.

The genes are TRBV5-5 and TRBJ2-7; tentative D call: TRBD1 (5 bases). The CDR3 contains 14 residues. V shed 4 bases and J shed 7 bases, with 18 bases lying between them. CDR1 and CDR2 from the germline V gene are SGHKS and YYEKEE (reference sequence). The CDR3 DNA is TGTGCCAGCAGCCCGGAACAGGCCGTAGGGGAGCAGTACTTC. This sequence encodes CASSPEQAVGEQYF.

This clonotype appeared many times. V usage is TRBV7-9 and J usage is TRBJ2-1; D is possibly TRBD1 (6 bases). V lost 9 bases and J lost 4, with 10 bases in between. This CDR3 is 12 amino acids long. CDR1 SEHNR and CDR2 FQNEAQ come from the germline V gene (reference sequence). The CDR3 nucleotides read TGTGCCAGTGAGACAGGTTACAATGAGCAGTTCTTC. Protein sequence: CASETGYNEQFF.

This clonotype was recorded many times. The V gene is TRBV12-3 or TRBV12-4, the J gene TRBJ1-1; TRBD1 is a possible D gene (6 bases). This CDR3 region has 13 residues. Trimming removed 6 bases from V and 1 base from J, with 9 bases in between. DNA of the CDR3: TGTGCCAGCAGCCCGACAGGGAACACTGAAGCTTTCTTT. As protein: CASSPTGNTEAFF.

The chain links TRBV5-1 to TRBJ2-3, with D possibly being TRBD1 or TRBD2 (6 bases each). Germline assignment: CDR1 SGHRS and CDR2 YFSETQ. Trimming stripped 4 bases from V and 0 bases from J, with 12 bases between. CDR3 size: 15 residues. CDR3 in amino acids: CASSVRGASTDTQYF. CDR3 bases: TGCGCCAGCAGCGTAAGGGGGGCGAGCACAGATACGCAGTATTTT.

This clonotype occurred many times. This chain connects TRBV6-5 to TRBJ2-7; D is unclear. Germline CDR1 and CDR2: MNHEY and SVGAGI. CDR3 length equals 15 residues. Trimming removed 6 bases at V and 0 bases at J, with 15 bases between. The DNA for the CDR3 is TGTGCCAGCAGCCCCAGGACCTACGACTCCTACGAGCAGTACTTC. The encoded protein is CASSPRTYDSYEQYF.

This clonotype showed up many times. CDR3 sequence (DNA): TGTGCCAGCAGCCGACCCGGGGGCACCTACGAGCAGTACTTC. Translating gives CASSRPGGTYEQYF. J is TRBJ2-7 and V is TRBV3-1; D might be TRBD1 or TRBD2, each matching 6 bases. V dropped 4 bases and J dropped 2 bases, with 12 bases sitting between them. Germline V lookup: CDR1 LGHDT, CDR2 YNNKEL (reference sequence). The CDR3 is made up of 14 amino acids.

This clonotype was counted ten times or more. CDR3 coding DNA: TGTGCCAGCAGTGAGTTAGGGCAGGGGAACACTGAAGCTTTCTTT. Translation gives CASSELGQGNTEAFF. The chain recombines TRBV25-1 with TRBJ1-1, with D perhaps TRBD1 (5 bases). Germline CDR1 reads MGHDK; CDR2 reads SYGVNS. This CDR3 comprises 15 residues. V lost 3 bases, J lost 1 base, and 12 bases lay in between.

This clonotype has a count of ten or more. The genes are TRBV4-1 and TRBJ1-5, with D tentatively TRBD1 (6 bases). V lost 2 bases, J lost 3 bases, and 11 bases lay in between. Germline V gives CDR1 MGHRA, CDR2 YSYEKL. This CDR3 region has 15 residues. The CDR3 protein is CASSQFGGINQPQHF. DNA of the CDR3: TGCGCCAGCAGCCAATTCGGGGGCATCAATCAGCCCCAGCATTTT.

This clonotype came up many times. The J gene is TRBJ1-5, the V gene TRBV18; D is unresolved. V was clipped by 3 bases and J by 4 bases, with 7 bases between them. The CDR3 spans 13 residues. CDR1 is KGHSH, CDR2 LQKENI, per germline. The DNA of the CDR3 is TGTGCCAGCTCACCGAGCAGAAATCAGCCCCAGCATTTT. Its protein product is CASSPSRNQPQHF.

There are many counts of this clonotype. This chain joins TRBV7-2 and TRBJ2-3; perhaps D is TRBD1 or TRBD2 (5 bases each). The germline V gene encodes CDR1 SGHTA and CDR2 FQGNSA. The CDR3 length is 14 residues. With 4 bases removed from V and 2 bases from J, the gap between germline ends came to 10 bases. CDR3 nucleotides: TGTGCCAGCAGCTCGGGGCGGAACACAGATACGCAGTATTTT. The encoded protein is CASSSGRNTDTQYF.

This clonotype has at least ten counts. The chain uses TRBV19 and TRBJ2-7; D not resolved. Germline V lookup: CDR1 LNHDA, CDR2 SQIVND (reference sequence). The CDR3 has 13 residues. The ends were cut back, 3 bases at V and 1 base at J, with 7 bases in the middle. The CDR3 protein is CASSIGRSYEQYF. The DNA of the CDR3 is TGTGCCAGTAGTATTGGACGGTCCTACGAGCAGTACTTC.

Ten or more counts support this clonotype. The chain employs TRBV3-1 and TRBJ1-2; D remains unclear. V was clipped by 4 bases and J by 5 bases, with 17 bases between them. From germline, CDR1 is LGHDT and CDR2 YNNKEL (reference sequence). The CDR3 has 15 amino acids. CDR3 protein: CASSLSPSFPYGYTF. CDR3 DNA: TGTGCCAGCAGCCTAAGTCCCAGTTTTCCTTATGGCTACACCTTC.

At least ten counts were recorded for this clonotype. The chain joins TRBV20-1 to TRBJ1-6; D ambiguous. Per the germline V gene, CDR1 is DFQATT and CDR2 is SNEGSKA (reference sequence). Trimming took off 5 bases at V and 6 bases at J, with 11 bases between the two ends. This CDR3 region has 13 residues. DNA of the CDR3: TGCAGTGCTTCTGTTACGTTTAATTCACCCCTCCACTTT. Its translation: CSASVTFNSPLHF.

This clonotype was recorded at least ten times. The V call is TRBV10-3, the J call TRBJ2-3; the D gene is possibly TRBD1 (6 bases). The V gene lost 4 bases and the J gene lost 3 bases, with 14 bases spanning the gap. The germline gives CDR1 ENHRY, CDR2 SYGVKD. CDR3 length: 15 amino acids. CDR3 in amino acids: CAISVQGSGTDTQYF. CDR3 nucleotide sequence: TGTGCCATCAGTGTACAGGGTTCGGGTACAGATACGCAGTATTTT.

This clonotype is medium-sized (0.01 to 0.1%) within its sample. The gene calls are TRBV2 and TRBJ2-1, with 11 bases fitting TRBD2. The germline V gene has CDR1 SNHLY and CDR2 FYNNEI. CDR3 length: 16 residues. V lost 2 bases to trimming and J lost 7 bases; unmatched junction nucleotides: 7. The CDR3 is CASSERLAGGRNEQFF. The CDR3 nucleotides read TGTGCCAGCAGTGAAAGGCTAGCGGGAGGTAGGAATGAGCAGTTCTTC.